The T cell receptor (beta chain) described here comes from a study of early T cells in non-severe SARS-CoV-2 infection. About the study: Whole-blood bulk RNA, unsorted, was sequenced, and chains were unpaired. Whole-study results and caveats: Anti-spike CD8 responses were favored by VDJdb matching, which missed private and CD4 specificities.

In the library, individual cDNA molecules carried attached unique molecular identifiers. In TCRdb, the 5' RACE reads were re-called with MiXCR into one record per CDR3 protein. Of about 110,000 distinct CDR3 sequences listed, over 10% are singletons. The germline gives CDR1 ENHRY, CDR2 SYGVKD. This CDR3 contains 13 residues. The V gene end was trimmed by 4 bases and the J gene end by 2 bases; junction bases not matched to a gene: 0. This clonotype was picked up a small number of times. The target antigen is unknown. The sequenced sample consisted of whole blood. The chain is built from TRBV10-3 and TRBJ2-7; TRBD1 matches 9 bases. This clonotype was sampled from an adult who was a healthcare worker with PCR-confirmed SARS-CoV-2 infection or an uninfected control (not recorded which). The CDR3 DNA follows: TGTGCCATCAGTGGGGACAGGGCCTACGAGCAGTACTTC. Amino acids: CAISGDRAYEQYF.